Each of the 18 T cell receptor beta chains below was sequenced from the same sample in a study of T cells after somatic rescue of genetic block. Assay: immunoSEQ multiplex PCR; the TCRdb copy retains only in-frame clones and omits some. The table has 11,000 to 15,000 clones, about 72% seen once. The sequencing input was peripheral blood mononuclear cells (PBMCs). The receptors derive from a man aged 18-30 years.

This clone is medium-sized in the sample. The chain links TRBV11-1 to TRBJ2-3, with TRBD2 as a possible D gene (5 bases). CDR1 and CDR2 (germline): SGHAT, FQDESV (reference sequence). This CDR3 comprises 14 residues. V gave up 5 bases and J gave up 3 bases, with 12 bases separating them. The DNA for the CDR3 is TGTGCCAGCAGCCTAAGGCCGGGAACAGATACGCAGTATTTT. Translation gives CASSLRPGTDTQYF.

This clone has only a few counts. The rearrangement links TRBV5-6 to TRBJ2-1, with D uncertain. The germline V gene has CDR1 SGHDT and CDR2 YYEEEE. The length of the CDR3 is 13 residues. V was shortened by 3 bases and J by 3 bases, with 7 bases between the two germline ends. The DNA for the CDR3 is TGTGCCAGCAGCTCCCCTGACTACAATGAGCAGTTCTTC. This gives the protein CASSSPDYNEQFF.

The chain is built from TRBV7-3 and TRBJ2-6; the match to TRBD1 covers 8 bases. This CDR3 comprises 20 residues. From germline, CDR1 is SGHTA and CDR2 FQGTGA. V shed 5 bases and J 0 bases; nucleotides not matched to a gene: 15. CDR3 protein: CASSRVQTGAAISGANVLTF. The CDR3 DNA sequence: TGTGCCAGCAGCCGAGTACAGACAGGGGCGGCCATCTCTGGGGCCAACGTCCTGACTTTC.

The table lists this clone with a few counts. This chain links TRBV2 with TRBJ1-1, with D possibly TRBD1 on 6 matching bases. Germline V gene lookup returns CDR1 SNHLY and CDR2 FYNNEI. There are 15 residues in the CDR3. Trimming left V 7 bases short and J 0 bases short, with 15 bases between. CDR3 residues: CASITLGGVNTEAFF. CDR3 DNA: TGTGCCAGCATTACCCTGGGGGGCGTGAACACTGAAGCTTTCTTT. Full variable domain (missing parts from reference TRBV2 and TRBJ1-1): EPEVTQTPSHQVTQMGQEVILRCVPISNHLYFYWYRQILGQKVEFLVSFYNNEISEKSEIFDDQFSVERPDGSNFTLKIRSTKLEDSAMYFCASITLGGVNTEAFFGQGTRLTVV.

This chain connects TRBV29-1 to TRBJ2-1; D unresolved. This CDR3 is 11 amino acids long. Germline V gene lookup returns CDR1 SQVTM and CDR2 ANQGSEA. V lost 2 bases and J 7 bases, leaving 6 bases between the germline ends. The CDR3 coding sequence is TGCAGCGTTGAATGGCGGAATGAGCAGTTCTTC. Amino acid sequence: CSVEWRNEQFF.

In this sample, this clone is medium-sized. The chain couples TRBV7-6 to TRBJ2-7; the D call may be TRBD1 or TRBD2 (5 bases each). CDR3 length equals 15 residues. V lost 1 base, J lost 2 bases, and 12 bases lay in between. CDR1 is SGHVS, CDR2 FNYEAQ, per germline. DNA for the CDR3: TGTGCCAGCAGCTTAGAGGACACTAGGACCTACGAGCAGTACTTC. Amino acids: CASSLEDTRTYEQYF.

V and J are TRBV19 and TRBJ2-7; TRBD1 or TRBD2 may be the D gene (5 bases each). The CDR3 runs to 13 residues. The V and J ends lost 6 bases and 7 bases respectively, with 16 bases between them. In germline, CDR1 is LNHDA, CDR2 SQIVND (reference sequence). This CDR3 is CASSGRGLGEQYF. The CDR3 coding sequence is TGTGCCAGTAGCGGCCGGGGCCTCGGGGAGCAGTACTTC.

The chain combines TRBV7-2 with TRBJ1-6; 7 positions match TRBD1. Germline lookup yields CDR1 SGHTA and CDR2 FQGNSA. The V and J ends lost 4 bases and 15 bases, in that order; junction bases with no gene match: 9. This CDR3 spans 13 amino acids. This chain's CDR3 is CASSSAPGGHLHF. Here the CDR3 DNA reads TGTGCCAGCAGCTCAGCCCCAGGGGGTCACCTCCACTTT. The full variable domain, in which reference TRBV7-2 and TRBJ1-6 provide the parts outside the CDR3, is GAGVSQSPSNKVTEKGKDVELRCDPISGHTALYWYRQSLGQGLEFLIYFQGNSAPDKSGLPSDRFSAERTGGSVSTLTIQRTQQEDSAVYLCASSSAPGGHLHFGNGTRLTVT.

The table lists this clone with a few counts. The rearrangement uses TRBV11-2 and TRBJ2-1; 11 nucleotides line up with TRBD2. Germline CDR1 reads SGHAT; CDR2 reads FQNNGV. Unmatched junction bases numbered 6, after V lost 1 base and J lost 7 bases. The CDR3 sequence is 16 residues long. DNA for the CDR3: TGTGCCAGCAGCTTAGTAGGACTAGCGGGCTTAAATGAGCAGTTCTTC. It yields the protein CASSLVGLAGLNEQFF.

The chain recombines TRBV5-1 with TRBJ2-1; perhaps TRBD2 as D (6 bases). Trimming stripped 2 bases from V and 6 bases from J, with 12 bases between. The CDR3 totals 14 residues. Germline loops: CDR1 SGHRS, CDR2 YFSETQ. CDR3 in DNA: TGCGCCAGCAGCTTTGGTGGGGGGATCAATGAGCAGTTCTTC. Translated, it gives CASSFGGGINEQFF.

This chain links TRBV18 with TRBJ2-7, with 9 bases that match TRBD1. The ends lost 1 base at V and 0 bases at J; junction bases unmatched: 4. Germline CDR1 and CDR2: KGHSH and LQKENI. The CDR3 totals 16 residues. The CDR3 DNA is TGTGCCAGCTCACCACAAACAGGGGGCGTCTCCTACGAGCAGTACTTC. Translated: CASSPQTGGVSYEQYF.

This chain joins TRBV2 and TRBJ2-3; 10 bases line up with TRBD2. The J segment lost 0 bases and the V segment lost 3 bases, leaving 6 bases of the junction unmatched. The germline V gene encodes CDR1 SNHLY and CDR2 FYNNEI. The CDR3 extends over 17 amino acids. The CDR3 DNA follows: TGTGCCAGCAGTGAGGGGTCTAGCGGGAGAAGCACAGATACGCAGTATTTT. As protein: CASSEGSSGRSTDTQYF.

The chain uses TRBV5-6 and TRBJ2-5; D gene unclear. V was pared by 0 bases and J by 5 bases, with 8 bases between. Germline CDR1 reads SGHDT; CDR2 reads YYEEEE. The CDR3 has 13 amino acids. The DNA of the CDR3 is TGTGCCAGCAGCTTGGGGACCACTGAGACCCAGTACTTC. Its translation is CASSLGTTETQYF.

In this sample, this clone turned up a few times. V usage is TRBV18 and J usage is TRBJ2-2, with 9 bases fitting TRBD1. This CDR3 has 16 amino acids. CDR1 is KGHSH and CDR2 is LQKENI in the germline V gene. The V segment lost 0 bases and the J segment 1 base; nucleotides outside the gene matches: 0. The CDR3 DNA is TGTGCCAGCTCACCACCGGACAGGGGGAACACCGGGGAGCTGTTTTTT. Translation: CASSPPDRGNTGELFF.

The V call is TRBV11-2, the J call TRBJ2-4; possible D gene TRBD2, 6 bases. Trimming shortened V by 0 bases and J by 4 bases, and 10 bases separated the two germline ends. This CDR3 region has 15 residues. Per the germline V gene, CDR1 is SGHAT and CDR2 is FQNNGV. The CDR3 loop is CASSLEAGRKNIQYF. The CDR3, as DNA: TGTGCCAGCAGCTTAGAGGCAGGGAGGAAAAACATTCAGTACTTC.

This clone was counted once. V and J are TRBV10-3 and TRBJ2-1, with 13 bases lining up with TRBD2. With 10 bases clipped from V and 0 bases from J, the junction kept 12 bases outside the gene matches. Per germline, CDR1 ENHRY and CDR2 SYGVKD. This CDR3 is built from 18 residues. Written as DNA, the CDR3 is TGTGCCACCCGGACTAGCGGGAGTCTTGGGCTCTCCTACAATGAGCAGTTCTTC. This codes for CATRTSGSLGLSYNEQFF.

This chain connects TRBV30 to TRBJ2-3; 7 bases are shared with TRBD1. CDR1 and CDR2 from the germline V gene are GTSNPN and SVGIG (reference sequence). The CDR3 has 13 residues. J lost 10 bases, V lost 0 bases, and 7 bases had no gene match. CDR3 residues: CAWSVYRGKAQYF. CDR3 coding DNA: TGTGCCTGGAGTGTATACAGGGGTAAAGCGCAGTATTTT.

The chain employs TRBV27 and TRBJ1-1; the match to TRBD1 covers 9 bases. The V gene end was trimmed by 1 base and the J gene end by 1 base; junction bases not matched to a gene: 1. The CDR3 spans 15 residues. The V gene's germline CDR1 is MNHEY and CDR2 SMNVEV (reference sequence). This CDR3 reads CASSLYRGQNTEAFF. In DNA, the CDR3 is TGTGCCAGCAGTTTATACAGGGGGCAGAACACTGAAGCTTTCTTT.